This T cell receptor (beta chain) derives from a study of human T cells and chemical hapten exposure. Study overall: Alopecia areata, totalis or universalis affected patients who were mostly female. Overall study findings and caveats: Sensitizing with DPC caused no change in TCRs above 1 in 1000 frequency.

As regards this clonotype: What it recognizes is unknown.

Deletions cut 2 bases from V and 3 bases from J, with 8 bases between. This CDR3 spans 13 amino acids. CDR1 SGHVS and CDR2 FNYEAQ come from the germline V gene. Separate cDNA molecules received unique molecular identifiers, which the library attached to them. TCRdb fed the RACE reads into MiXCR, producing one record per CDR3 protein. Among more than 250,000 distinct CDR3 sequences listed, about 9% were seen once. This sample's time point: pre-sensitization, week 0. The treatment is: therapeutic diphenylcyclopropenone sensitization with weekly scalp DPC. The receptor was isolated from a middle-aged woman with alopecia areata. Some clones in this sample may be carry-over from other donors' samples. The sequences come from whole blood, collected in connection with sensitization to the hapten diphenylcyclopropenone (DPC). V gene TRBV7-6 combines with J gene TRBJ2-7; D unresolved. The CDR3 DNA reads TGTGCCAGCAGCTTAACGTCGGTCTACGAGCAGTACTTC. This translates into CASSLTSVYEQYF.